These 5 T cell receptor beta chains originate from one sample sequenced in a study of tissue T cells after allogeneic stem cell transplantation. Sequencing used immunoSEQ multiplex PCR; TCRdb keeps in-frame clones, though not all of them. The profile shows more than 4,500 clones, around 50% of them singletons. Time point noted: mouse harvest day 7 after allogeneic transplant. The graft held 10^6 splenic CD5+ T cells and 10^7 T-cell-depleted bone marrow cells. The sequenced sample consisted of gut tissue. The receptors come from a female BALB/c mouse given C57BL/6 T cells with graft-versus-host disease after an allogeneic hematopoietic cell transplant.

Notes on this clone: Mouse gene names apply. The CDR3 goes on 1 residue after the read ends, and that part is filled in from the germline J gene. The chain uses TRBV26 and TRBJ2-1, with 12 bases identical to TRBD1. J lost 5 bases, V lost 6 bases, and 2 bases had no gene match. The CDR3 runs to 14 residues. Germline loops: CDR1 KGHPV, CDR2 FQNQEV (reference sequence). The CDR3 sequence is CASRGTGGHAEQFF. CDR3 bases read: TGTGCCAGCAGGGGGACAGGGGGCCATGCTGAGCAGTTC.

This clone was detected only a few times. The listed genes are named as in mouse. The read gets to within 1 residue of the CDR3 end, and the germline J gene fills in the rest. The rearrangement uses TRBV23 and TRBJ1-2. The germline V gene has CDR1 KGHTA and CDR2 FQNQQP. This CDR3 has 12 residues. CDR3 DNA, as far as it was read: TGCTCCAGCAGTCAATCTTACTCCGACTACACC. This codes for CSSSQSYSDYT. From start to end, the CDR3 is CSSSQSYSDYTF.

This clone came up once. These gene names are mouse names. From the germline J gene comes the end of the CDR3, since the read stops 1 residue before it. J is TRBJ2-2 and V is TRBV12-1; 8 nucleotides align to TRBD2. Trimming cost V 0 bases and J 3 bases; bases outside gene matches: 5. The germline CDR1 and CDR2 sequences are SGHSN and HYEKVE. The CDR3 contains 16 residues. The DNA read from the CDR3 is TGTGCCAGCTCTCTCGTCTGGGGGGTAGACACCGGGCAGCTCTAC. It codes for CASSLVWGVDTGQLY. From start to end, the CDR3 is CASSLVWGVDTGQLYF.

This clone has just a few counts. Germline and genes here are mouse. Read sequence stops 1 residue before the CDR3 end, and the germline J gene provides the missing end. The gene calls are TRBV12-1 and TRBJ2-1; no definite D call. Germline CDR1 and CDR2: SGHSN and HYEKVE. The CDR3 spans 11 residues. Trimming left V 2 bases short and J 5 bases short, with 3 bases between. CDR3 sequence reads: CASSPHAEQFF. Incomplete CDR3 DNA: TGTGCCAGCTCTCCCCATGCTGAGCAGTTC.

This clone was seen a few times. Gene names follow the mouse nomenclature. The read falls 1 residue short of the CDR3 end, and the missing part is taken from the germline J gene. The V and J genes are TRBV23 and TRBJ1-3. The CDR3 is 17 amino acids. Germline values: CDR1 KGHTA, CDR2 FQNQQP. CDR3 DNA (partial): TGCTCCAGCAGTCAATCGGGGGGAGGGAATTCTGGAAATACGCTCTAT. Residues: CSSSQSGGGNSGNTLY. The CDR3 as a whole reads CSSSQSGGGNSGNTLYF.